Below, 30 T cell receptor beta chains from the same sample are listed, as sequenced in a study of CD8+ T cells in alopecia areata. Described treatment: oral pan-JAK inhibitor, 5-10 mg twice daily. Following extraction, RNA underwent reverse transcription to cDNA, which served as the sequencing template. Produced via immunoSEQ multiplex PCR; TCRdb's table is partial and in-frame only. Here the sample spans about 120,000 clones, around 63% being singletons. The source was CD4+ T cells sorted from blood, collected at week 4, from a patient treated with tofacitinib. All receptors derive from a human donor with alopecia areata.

CDR3 protein: CASTPLGREETQYF. Written as DNA, the CDR3 is TGTGCCAGCACCCCCTTAGGGCGGGAAGAGACCCAGTACTTC. This rearrangement joins TRBV27 to TRBJ2-5; D possibly corresponds to TRBD2 (5 bases). Germline V gene sequence: CDR1 MNHEY, CDR2 SMNVEV (reference sequence). Between the trimmed V and J ends, which lost 7 bases and 3 bases, there was a span of 15 bases. The CDR3 runs to 14 residues.

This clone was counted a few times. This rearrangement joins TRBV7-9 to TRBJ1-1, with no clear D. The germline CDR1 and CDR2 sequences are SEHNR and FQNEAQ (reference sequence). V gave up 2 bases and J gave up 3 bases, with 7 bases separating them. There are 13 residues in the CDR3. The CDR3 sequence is CASSLKVDTEAFF. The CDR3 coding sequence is TGTGCCAGCAGCTTAAAGGTCGACACTGAAGCTTTCTTT.

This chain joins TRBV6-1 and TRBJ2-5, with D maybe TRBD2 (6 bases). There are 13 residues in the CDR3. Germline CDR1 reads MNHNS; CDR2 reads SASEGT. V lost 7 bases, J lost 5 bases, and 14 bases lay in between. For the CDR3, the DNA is TGTGCCAGCACCGGGGGTAGAGGGGAGACCCAGTACTTC. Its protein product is CASTGGRGETQYF.

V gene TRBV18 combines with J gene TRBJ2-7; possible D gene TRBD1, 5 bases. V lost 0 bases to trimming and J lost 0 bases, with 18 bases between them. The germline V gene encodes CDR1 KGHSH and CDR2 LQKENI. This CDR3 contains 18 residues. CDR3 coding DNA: TGTGCCAGCTCACCACCGTCCTTCACCAATCAGGGCTCCTACGAGCAGTACTTC. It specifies CASSPPSFTNQGSYEQYF.

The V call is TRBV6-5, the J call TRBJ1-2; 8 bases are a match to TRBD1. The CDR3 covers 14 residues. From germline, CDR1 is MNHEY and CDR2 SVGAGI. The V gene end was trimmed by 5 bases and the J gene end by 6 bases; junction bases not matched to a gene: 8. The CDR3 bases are TGTGCCAGCAGTAAACGGACAGGGTCTGATGGCTACACCTTC. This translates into CASSKRTGSDGYTF.

CDR3 sequence: CASRSGTTYEQYF. For the CDR3, the DNA is TGTGCCAGCAGATCGGGGACAACCTACGAGCAGTACTTC. The rearrangement uses TRBV6-5 and TRBJ2-7, with D maybe TRBD1 (6 bases). CDR1 is MNHEY and CDR2 is SVGAGI in the germline V gene. The CDR3 length is 13 residues. Deletions cut 6 bases from V and 2 bases from J, with 11 bases between.

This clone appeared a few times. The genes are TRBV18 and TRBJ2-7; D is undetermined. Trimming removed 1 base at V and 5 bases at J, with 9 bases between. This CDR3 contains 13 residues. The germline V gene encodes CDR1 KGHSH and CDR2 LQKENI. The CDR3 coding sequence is TGTGCCAGCTCACCACGCGCGCGGCACGAGCAGTACTTC. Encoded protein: CASSPRARHEQYF.

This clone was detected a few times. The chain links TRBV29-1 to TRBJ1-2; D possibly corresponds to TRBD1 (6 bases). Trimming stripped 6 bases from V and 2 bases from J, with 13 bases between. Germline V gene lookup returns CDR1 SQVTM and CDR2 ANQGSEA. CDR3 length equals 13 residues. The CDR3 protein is CSVRTGGNYGYTF. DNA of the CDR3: TGCAGCGTCCGGACGGGGGGCAACTATGGCTACACCTTC. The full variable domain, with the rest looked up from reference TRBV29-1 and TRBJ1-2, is SAVISQKPSRDICQRGTSLTIQCQVDSQVTMMFWYRQQPGQSLTLIATANQGSEATYESGFVIDKFPISRPNLTFSTLTVSNMSPEDSSIYLCSVRTGGNYGYTFGSGTRLTVV.

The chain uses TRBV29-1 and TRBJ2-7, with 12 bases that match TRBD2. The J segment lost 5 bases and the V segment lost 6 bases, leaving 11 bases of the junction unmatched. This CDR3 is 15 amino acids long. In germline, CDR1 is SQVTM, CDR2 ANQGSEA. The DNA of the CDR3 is TGCAGCGTGATCCGGACTAGCGGGGCCCCCAACGAGCAGTACTTC. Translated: CSVIRTSGAPNEQYF.

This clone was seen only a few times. The CDR3 region is CSVADSLLFNEQFF. CDR3 nucleotide sequence: TGCAGCGTAGCTGACAGCTTACTTTTCAATGAGCAGTTCTTC. This chain joins TRBV29-1 and TRBJ2-1, with D perhaps matching TRBD1 (5 bases). CDR1 is SQVTM and CDR2 is ANQGSEA in the germline V gene. The CDR3 sequence is 14 residues long. V lost 6 bases and J lost 6, with 18 bases in between.

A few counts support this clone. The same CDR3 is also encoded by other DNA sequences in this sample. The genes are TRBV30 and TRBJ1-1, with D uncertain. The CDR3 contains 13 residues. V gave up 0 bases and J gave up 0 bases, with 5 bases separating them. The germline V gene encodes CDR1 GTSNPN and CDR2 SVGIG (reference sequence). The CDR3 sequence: CAWSVSMNTEAFF. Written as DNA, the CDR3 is TGTGCCTGGAGTGTTTCGATGAACACTGAAGCTTTCTTT.

CDR3 nucleotides: TGTGCCATCAGTGCTAGGGGACAGGGGGACTCTGGGGCCAACGTCCTGACTTTC. This gives the protein CAISARGQGDSGANVLTF. The chain links TRBV10-3 to TRBJ2-6, with TRBD1 matching 11 bases. V was pared by 4 bases and J by 0 bases, with 5 bases of the junction left unmatched. Germline assignment: CDR1 ENHRY and CDR2 SYGVKD. The length of the CDR3 is 18 residues.

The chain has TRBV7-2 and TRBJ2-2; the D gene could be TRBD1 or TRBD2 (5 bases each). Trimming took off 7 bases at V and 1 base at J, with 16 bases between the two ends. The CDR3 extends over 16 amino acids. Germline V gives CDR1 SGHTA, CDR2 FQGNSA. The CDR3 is CASNPMGRVNTGELFF. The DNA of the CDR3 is TGTGCCAGCAACCCAATGGGACGGGTGAACACCGGGGAGCTGTTTTTT.

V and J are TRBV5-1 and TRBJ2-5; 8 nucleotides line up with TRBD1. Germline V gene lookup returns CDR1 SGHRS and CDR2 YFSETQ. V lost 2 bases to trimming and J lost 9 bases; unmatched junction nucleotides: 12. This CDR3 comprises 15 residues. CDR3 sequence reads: CASSLGTGPLEAQYF. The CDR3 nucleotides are TGCGCCAGCAGCTTAGGGACAGGACCCCTGGAGGCCCAGTACTTC.

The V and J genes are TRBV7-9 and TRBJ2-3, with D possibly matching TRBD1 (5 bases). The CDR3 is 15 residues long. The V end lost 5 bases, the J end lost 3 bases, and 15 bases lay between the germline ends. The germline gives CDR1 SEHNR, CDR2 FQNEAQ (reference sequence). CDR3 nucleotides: TGTGCCAGCAGCCCAGGAAGGGGCGCGACAGATACGCAGTATTTT. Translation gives CASSPGRGATDTQYF.

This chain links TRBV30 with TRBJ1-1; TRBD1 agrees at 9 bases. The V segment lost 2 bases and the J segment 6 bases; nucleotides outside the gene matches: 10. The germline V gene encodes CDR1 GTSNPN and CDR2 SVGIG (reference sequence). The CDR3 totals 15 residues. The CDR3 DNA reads TGTGCCTGGAGTTCAACCTTCCGGACAGGGGCTGAAGCTTTCTTT. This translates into CAWSSTFRTGAEAFF.

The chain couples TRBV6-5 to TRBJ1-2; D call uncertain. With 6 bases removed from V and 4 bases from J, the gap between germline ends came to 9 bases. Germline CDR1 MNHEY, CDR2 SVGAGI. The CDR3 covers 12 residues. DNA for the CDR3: TGTGCCAGCAGCGGGGTCGGCTATGGCTACACCTTC. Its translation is CASSGVGYGYTF.

In DNA form, the CDR3 reads TGCGCCAGCAGCCAAGTCGCGCCCGACGGGGAGCTGTTTTTT. This sequence encodes CASSQVAPDGELFF. The chain has TRBV4-3 and TRBJ2-2; no firm D call. The germline V and J ends were trimmed by 1 base and 7 bases, with 10 bases remaining between them. The germline gives CDR1 LGHNA, CDR2 YSLEER. This CDR3 has 14 amino acids.

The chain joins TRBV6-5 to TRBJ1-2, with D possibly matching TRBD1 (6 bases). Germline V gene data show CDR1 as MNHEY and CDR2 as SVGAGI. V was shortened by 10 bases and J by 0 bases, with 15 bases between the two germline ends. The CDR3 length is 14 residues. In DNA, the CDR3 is TGTGCCATACGGCAGGGGCCAACTAACTATGGCTACACCTTC. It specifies CAIRQGPTNYGYTF.

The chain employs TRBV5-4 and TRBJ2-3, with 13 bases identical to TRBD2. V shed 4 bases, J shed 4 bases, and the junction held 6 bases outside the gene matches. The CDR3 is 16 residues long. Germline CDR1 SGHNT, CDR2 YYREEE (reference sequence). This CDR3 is CASSVRLAGGPDTQYF. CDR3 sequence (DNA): TGTGCCAGCAGCGTCAGACTAGCGGGGGGCCCAGATACGCAGTATTTT.

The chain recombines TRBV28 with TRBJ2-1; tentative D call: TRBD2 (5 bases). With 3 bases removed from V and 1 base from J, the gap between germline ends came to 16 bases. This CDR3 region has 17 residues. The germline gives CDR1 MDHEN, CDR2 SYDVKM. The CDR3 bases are TGTGCCAGCAGTTTTATTGCGGGTGGGCTTTCCTACAATGAGCAGTTCTTC. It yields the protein CASSFIAGGLSYNEQFF.

CDR3 coding DNA: TGTGCCTGGAGCGCCCAGACAGATACGCAGTATTTT. Amino acid sequence: CAWSAQTDTQYF. The chain is built from TRBV30 and TRBJ2-3; no definite D call. The CDR3 spans 12 residues. Germline V lookup: CDR1 GTSNPN, CDR2 SVGIG (reference sequence). V lost 3 bases and J lost 3, with 7 bases in between.

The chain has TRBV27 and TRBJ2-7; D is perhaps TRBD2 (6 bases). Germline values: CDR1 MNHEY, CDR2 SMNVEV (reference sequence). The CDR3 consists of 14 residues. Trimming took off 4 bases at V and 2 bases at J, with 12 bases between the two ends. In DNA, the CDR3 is TGTGCCAGCAGTTACCGACTAGGCCCCTACGAGCAGTACTTC. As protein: CASSYRLGPYEQYF.

In DNA, the CDR3 is TGCAGCGTTGAATGGGTTGCCCCGAGAACAGATACGCAGTATTTT. This translates into CSVEWVAPRTDTQYF. J is TRBJ2-3 and V is TRBV29-1; D not resolved. Germline V gives CDR1 SQVTM, CDR2 ANQGSEA. V was cut by 2 bases and J by 3 bases, with 15 bases left in between. The CDR3 has 15 residues.

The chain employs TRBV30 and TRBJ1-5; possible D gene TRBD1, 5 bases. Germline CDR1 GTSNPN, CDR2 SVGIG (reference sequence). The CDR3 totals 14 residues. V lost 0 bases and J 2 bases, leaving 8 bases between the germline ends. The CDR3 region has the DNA TGTGCCTGGAGTGTCGGGGGTGGCAATCAGCCCCAGCATTTT. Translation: CAWSVGGGNQPQHF. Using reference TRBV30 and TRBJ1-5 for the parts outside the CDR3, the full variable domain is SQTIHQWPATLVQPVGSPLSLECTVEGTSNPNLYWYRQAAGRGLQLLFYSVGIGQISSEVPQNLSASRPQDRQFILSSKKLLLSDSGFYLCAWSVGGGNQPQHFGDGTRLSIL.

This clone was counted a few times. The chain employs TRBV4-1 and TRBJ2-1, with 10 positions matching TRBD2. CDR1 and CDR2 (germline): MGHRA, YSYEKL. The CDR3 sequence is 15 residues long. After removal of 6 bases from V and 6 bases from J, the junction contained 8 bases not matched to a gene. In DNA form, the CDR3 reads TGCGCCAGCAGAGCTAGCGTAGCGGGAGGCAATGAGCAGTTCTTC. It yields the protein CASRASVAGGNEQFF.

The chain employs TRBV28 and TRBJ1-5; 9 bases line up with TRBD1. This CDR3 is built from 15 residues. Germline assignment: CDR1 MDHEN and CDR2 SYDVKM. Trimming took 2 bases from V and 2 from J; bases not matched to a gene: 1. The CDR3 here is CASSLRTGGNQPQHF. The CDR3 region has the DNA TGTGCCAGCAGTTTAAGGACAGGGGGCAATCAGCCCCAGCATTTT. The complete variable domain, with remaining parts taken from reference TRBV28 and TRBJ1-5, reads DVKVTQSSRYLVKRTGEKVFLECVQDMDHENMFWYRQDPGLGLRLIYFSYDVKMKEKGDIPEGYSVSREKKERFSLILESASTNQTSMYLCASSLRTGGNQPQHFGDGTRLSIL.

Here the CDR3 reads CASSLIPTVSNVEQYF. CDR3 bases: TGTGCCAGCAGTTTAATTCCGACTGTTTCGAATGTTGAGCAGTACTTC. This chain links TRBV28 with TRBJ2-7; D unresolved. Germline V gene data show CDR1 as MDHEN and CDR2 as SYDVKM. CDR3 size: 16 residues. The V end lost 2 bases, the J end lost 7 bases, and 21 bases lay between the germline ends.

The CDR3 nucleotides are TGTGCCAGCAGCTTAATAGGGGGGGGCCAAGAGACCCAGTACTTC. Encoded protein: CASSLIGGGQETQYF. V is TRBV7-2 and J is TRBJ2-5; tentatively, D is TRBD2 (7 bases). Germline V gives CDR1 SGHTA, CDR2 FQGNSA. The CDR3 loop spans 15 amino acids. The V end lost 2 bases, the J end lost 1 base, and 11 bases lay between the germline ends.

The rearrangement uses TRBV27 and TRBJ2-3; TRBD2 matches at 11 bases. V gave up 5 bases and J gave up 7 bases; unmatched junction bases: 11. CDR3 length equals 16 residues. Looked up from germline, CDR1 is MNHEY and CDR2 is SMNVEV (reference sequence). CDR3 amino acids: CASSPLAGGERNTQYF. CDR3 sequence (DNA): TGTGCCAGCAGTCCCTTAGCGGGAGGGGAAAGGAATACGCAGTATTTT.